This is a list of T cell receptor beta chains from one sample in a study of identical twins. TCRdb analysed the 5' RACE reads with MiXCR anew, one entry per CDR3 protein. This sample has just over 500,000 distinct CDR3 sequences; 20% to 25% occur once, and the top ten carry 0.75% to 0.95%. This sample also belongs to another study, concerning T cells expressing NK-cell markers.

Material for sequencing was CD4+ T cells sorted from blood. These TCRs come from a woman aged 18-29 years in good health. The CDR3 runs from the conserved cysteine through the conserved F or W. D genes are given only for firm matches. Expanded clones get a size class; other rows say once, few or many, or leave the size out.

>TRBJ2-1|TRBD2|-|TRBV6-2/TRBV6-3
TGTGCCAGCAGATTAGCGGGAGGGGGGGGGTTCTTC
CASRLAGGGGFF
>TRBJ2-1|TRBD2|-|TRBV18
TGTGCCAGCTCACCACCGGGCGGGGGGACGGGGAATGAGCAGTTCTTC
CASSPPGGGTGNEQFF
>TRBJ1-1|-|few|TRBV4-2
TGTGCCAGCAGCCACCGTCAACAGGGAGCTGAAGCTTTCTTT
CASSHRQQGAEAFF
>TRBJ2-2|TRBD2|few|TRBV2
TGTGCCAGCAGGCGGGAGACCGGGGAGCTGTTTTTT
CASRRETGELFF
>TRBJ2-3|-|many|TRBV10-3
TGTGCCATGGGATCGGGGTCCGGGGGCACAGATACGCAGTATTTT
CAMGSGSGGTDTQYF
>TRBJ2-6|-|-|TRBV27
TGTGCCAGCAGCCGGGACAACTCTGAGGCCAACGTCCTGACTTTC
CASSRDNSEANVLTF
>TRBJ1-1|-|-|TRBV12-3/TRBV12-4
TGTGCCAGCAGTATTAGAGGGGAGAACACTGAAGCTTTCTTT
CASSIRGENTEAFF
>TRBJ2-2|-|few|TRBV12-3/TRBV12-4
TGTGCCACACGAGCGCGGATAAACACCGGGGAGCTGTTTTTT
CATRARINTGELFF
>TRBJ2-2|-|few|TRBV20-1
TGCAGTGCTAGAGACCGACGGGTTCCCGGGGAGCTGTTTTTT
CSARDRRVPGELFF
>TRBJ2-3|TRBD2|-|TRBV5-1
TGCGCCAGCAGCTTGGGAATCGGCGGGAGGGCCTCTAGCACAGATACGCAGTATTTT
CASSLGIGGRASSTDTQYF
>TRBJ2-3|TRBD2|few|TRBV28
TGTGCCAGCAACGAGGCTAGCGGATCCCATACGCAGTATTTT
CASNEASGSHTQYF
>TRBJ2-1|TRBD2|few|TRBV5-1
TGCGCCAGCAGCTCGACTAGCGGGCGATACAATGAGCAGTTCTTC
CASSSTSGRYNEQFF
>TRBJ2-7|-|-|TRBV7-2
TGTGCCAGCAGCTTAGCGGCCCCGGGACTGGGAGGCTCCTACGAGCAGTACTTC
CASSLAAPGLGGSYEQYF
>TRBJ2-5|TRBD2|few|TRBV20-1
TGCAGTGCCCCGTTATGGGCTAGCGGCGGGGAGACCCAGTACTTC
CSAPLWASGGETQYF
>TRBJ2-7|-|-|TRBV20-1
TGCAGTGCTAGAGCTATGAACAGGTTAGCCTACGAGCAGTACTTC
CSARAMNRLAYEQYF
>TRBJ2-5|-|few|TRBV2
TGTGCCAGCACAGGGGAAAAGACCCAGTACTTC
CASTGEKTQYF
>TRBJ1-2|-|once|TRBV20-1
TGCAGTGCGACGACAGGATTCATCTATGGCTACACCTTC
CSATTGFIYGYTF
>TRBJ1-5|TRBD1|few|TRBV12-3/TRBV12-4
TGTGCCAGCAGTGACAGGGACGAAGAGGCCCAGCATTTT
CASSDRDEEAQHF
>TRBJ2-2|-|many|TRBV29-1
TGCAGCGTTGAGGAGGGGGGTACCGGGGAGCTGTTTTTT
CSVEEGGTGELFF